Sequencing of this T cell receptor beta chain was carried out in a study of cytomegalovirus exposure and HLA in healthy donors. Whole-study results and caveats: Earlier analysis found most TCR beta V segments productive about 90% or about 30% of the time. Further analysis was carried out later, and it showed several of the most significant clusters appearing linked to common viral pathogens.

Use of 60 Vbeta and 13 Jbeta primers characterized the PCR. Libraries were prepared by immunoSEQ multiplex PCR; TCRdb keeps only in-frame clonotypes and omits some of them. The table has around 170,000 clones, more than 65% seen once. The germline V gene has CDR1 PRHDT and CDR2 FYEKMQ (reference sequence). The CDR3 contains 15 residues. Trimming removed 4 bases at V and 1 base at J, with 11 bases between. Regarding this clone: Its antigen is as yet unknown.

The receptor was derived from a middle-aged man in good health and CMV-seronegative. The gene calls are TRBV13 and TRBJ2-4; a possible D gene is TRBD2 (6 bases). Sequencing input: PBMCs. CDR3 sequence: CASSSAGSAKNIQYF. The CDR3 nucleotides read TGTGCCAGCAGCTCGGCGGGGAGCGCCAAAAACATTCAGTACTTC.